This TCR beta chain derives from a study of early T cells in non-severe SARS-CoV-2 infection. Study in general: Chains stayed unpaired after sequencing of bulk RNA from unsorted whole blood.

Each single cDNA molecule received a unique molecular identifier. TCRdb re-analysed the 5' RACE reads in MiXCR, keeping a single row per CDR3 protein. This table holds some 64,000 distinct CDR3 sequences, 9% to 10% found once. CDR3 length equals 15 residues. Germline V gene sequence: CDR1 MDHEN, CDR2 SYDVKM. The V end lost 0 bases, the J end lost 8 bases, and 16 bases lay between the germline ends. This chain links TRBV28 with TRBJ1-2; D might be TRBD1 (5 bases). This sequence originates from an adult who was a healthcare worker with PCR-confirmed SARS-CoV-2 infection or an uninfected control (not recorded which). Sample: whole blood, taken at baseline. The CDR3 reads CASSLWQGGIGGYTF. In nucleotides, the CDR3 is TGTGCCAGCAGTTTATGGCAGGGAGGAATAGGAGGCTACACCTTC.